This T cell receptor (beta chain) was recovered during a study of breast tumors, draining lymph nodes, adjacent tissues. Study-level results: Compared with lymph nodes, tumors were less diverse; compared with nontumor tissue, more. Tumor and nontumor repertoires were significantly more similar in luminal-like than in basal-like breast cancer. That most tumor T cells come from lymph nodes remained unproven.

This CDR3 spans 15 amino acids. Germline-derived CDR1 and CDR2 are SGHNT and YENEEA. V was clipped by 8 bases and J by 6 bases; unmatched bases: 10. Axillary draining lymph nodes of breast cancer patients supplied the node samples. Each CDR3 protein gets one entry after TCRdb re-called the multiplex PCR reads with MiXCR. The sample shows about 230,000 distinct CDR3 sequences, around 32% of them seen only once. This clonotype was seen a few times. What it binds is not known. With a much larger clone just one base away, this may be a read error. This sequence originates from a female donor with breast cancer. Some clones in this sample may be carry-over from other donors' samples. Sequencing was done on a sample of axillary lymph node tissue. V usage is TRBV11-3 and J usage is TRBJ2-2, with 9 bases lining up with TRBD2. The CDR3 nucleotides read TGTGCCAGCCAAACCTCTAGCGGGACCGCCGGGGAGCTGTTTTTT. This sequence encodes CASQTSSGTAGELFF.